A selection of T cell receptor beta chains follows, all from one sample in a study of blood T cell repertoires in COVID-19. Sequenced by immunoSEQ multiplex PCR; TCRdb stores in-frame clones only, minus some. The top ten hold roughly 0.76% of the sample, which has about 420,000 clones, over 85% seen once. The sample was peripheral blood. The receptor set was obtained from a young man with COVID-19, enrolled during active disease. Each CDR3 is given with its conserved first and last residue. The D gene is left open where the match is weak. The size of a clone is reported for some rows only, either as once, few or many, or as a class for expanded clones.

CDR3 protein	CDR3 DNA	D gene	CDR3 length	V gene	clone size	J gene
CATRTSGSSYEQYF	TGTGCCACTAGGACTAGCGGAAGCTCCTACGAGCAGTACTTC	TRBD2	14	TRBV19	few	TRBJ2-7
CASSPGSGNSYNEQFF	TGTGCCAGCAGCCCAGGATCGGGGAACTCCTACAATGAGCAGTTCTTC	NA	16	TRBV5-4	NA	TRBJ2-1
CATSFSGGTDTQYF	TGTGCCACCAGCTTTTCGGGGGGCACAGATACGCAGTATTTT	NA	14	TRBV7-8	NA	TRBJ2-3
CASSSDPGGQPQHF	TGTGCCAGCAGCTCCGACCCGGGGGGCCAGCCCCAGCATTTT	NA	14	TRBV7-9	once	TRBJ1-5
CVRSLQGLAGVYEQYF	TGTGTCAGAAGCCTCCAGGGACTAGCGGGAGTCTACGAGCAGTACTTC	NA	16	TRBV7-5	NA	TRBJ2-7
CASSSTGTGVFYGYTF	TGTGCCAGCAGTTCTACCGGGACGGGGGTCTTCTATGGCTACACCTTC	NA	16	TRBV27	NA	TRBJ1-2
CASSQLSPGELFF	TGCGCCAGCAGCCAGTTAAGCCCCGGGGAGCTGTTTTTT	NA	13	TRBV4-1	NA	TRBJ2-2
CASTLFGGGTYEQYF	TGTGCCAGCACCCTGTTCGGTGGGGGGACCTACGAGCAGTACTTC	NA	15	TRBV7-6	once	TRBJ2-7
CATSTRRVNSGYEQYF	TGTGCCACCAGCACGAGAAGGGTGAATAGCGGCTACGAGCAGTACTTC	NA	16	TRBV15	NA	TRBJ2-7
CASSSGRGLQETQYF	TGTGCCAGCAGTTCCGGCAGGGGCTTACAAGAGACCCAGTACTTC	NA	15	TRBV6-5	NA	TRBJ2-5
CASSPRLADLQETQYF	TGTGCCAGCAGCCCAAGACTAGCGGACTTACAAGAGACCCAGTACTTC	TRBD2	16	TRBV7-9	once	TRBJ2-5
CASSLSGSTKGGYTF	TGTGCCAGCAGCTTGTCGGGCAGTACTAAGGGGGGCTACACCTTC	NA	15	TRBV5-4	NA	TRBJ1-2
CASSEWDRGTEAFF	TGTGCCAGCAGTGAATGGGACAGGGGAACTGAAGCTTTCTTT	TRBD1	14	TRBV6-1	NA	TRBJ1-1
CASWIGTGNSPLHF	TGTGCCAGCTGGATCGGGACAGGGAATTCACCCCTCCACTTT	TRBD1	14	TRBV3-1/TRBV3-2	NA	TRBJ1-6
CASSLASGGPEAFF	TGTGCCAGCAGCCTGGCTTCGGGAGGTCCTGAAGCTTTCTTT	NA	14	TRBV5-4	NA	TRBJ1-1
CASSKEPTGRNSPLHF	TGTGCCAGCAGCAAGGAACCGACAGGGCGTAATTCACCCCTCCACTTT	NA	16	TRBV21-1	NA	TRBJ1-6
CASSLDRYGYTF	TGTGCCAGCAGCTTAGATCGTTATGGCTACACCTTC	NA	12	TRBV7-9	NA	TRBJ1-2
CASSEKRETTGELFF	TGTGCCAGCAGTGAAAAGCGGGAGACCACCGGGGAGCTGTTTTTT	TRBD2	15	TRBV6-1	NA	TRBJ2-2
CASSPQGGGNQPQHF	TGTGCCAGCAGCCCTCAGGGGGGAGGCAATCAGCCCCAGCATTTT	TRBD1	15	TRBV3-1/TRBV3-2	NA	TRBJ1-5
CASSRDSGAKGEQYF	TGTGCCAGTAGTAGAGATAGCGGCGCCAAGGGGGAGCAGTACTTC	NA	15	TRBV19	NA	TRBJ2-7
CASSQDLGEDIQYF	TGTGCCAGCAGCCAAGATTTGGGGGAGGACATTCAGTACTTC	NA	14	TRBV3-1/TRBV3-2	NA	TRBJ2-4
CATSRATREKLFF	TGTGCCACCAGCAGAGCAACCAGGGAAAAACTGTTTTTT	NA	13	TRBV15	NA	TRBJ1-4
CASSFGTGSFYEQYF	TGTGCCAGCAGCTTCGGGACAGGGAGTTTCTACGAGCAGTACTTC	TRBD1	15	TRBV7-9	NA	TRBJ2-7
CASSRTSGRFVADEQFF	TGTGCCAGCAGCAGGACTAGCGGGAGATTCGTCGCGGATGAGCAGTTCTTC	TRBD2	17	TRBV7-2	NA	TRBJ2-1
CATAPGTDYGYTF	TGTGCCACCGCTCCCGGGACAGATTATGGCTACACCTTC	TRBD1	13	TRBV27	few	TRBJ1-2
CASGSTGGGYEQYF	TGTGCTAGTGGTTCGACAGGGGGCGGGTACGAGCAGTACTTC	TRBD1	14	TRBV12-5	NA	TRBJ2-7
CASTLNQREGVYTF	TGTGCCAGCACTCTAAACCAGCGCGAGGGAGTCTACACCTTC	NA	14	TRBV6-1	NA	TRBJ1-2
CATSRDPRAGLNQPQHF	TGTGCCACCAGCAGAGATCCACGGGCAGGGCTTAATCAGCCCCAGCATTTT	NA	17	TRBV15	few	TRBJ1-5
CASDALGGRVFGYTF	TGTGCCAGCGATGCCTTGGGGGGGCGCGTATTTGGCTACACCTTC	NA	15	TRBV2	NA	TRBJ1-2
CSAVQDYGYTF	TGCAGTGCTGTGCAGGACTATGGCTACACCTTC	NA	11	TRBV20-1	NA	TRBJ1-2
CASSPPGGPSSYEQYF	TGTGCCAGCAGCCCCCCGGGGGGGCCCAGCTCCTACGAGCAGTACTTC	TRBD2	16	TRBV14	NA	TRBJ2-7
CASSSGLNNEQFF	TGTGCCAGCAGTTCGGGACTAAACAATGAGCAGTTCTTC	TRBD2	13	TRBV27	NA	TRBJ2-1
CASSLEGTREAFF	TGTGCCAGCAGCTTAGAGGGGACTCGTGAAGCTTTCTTT	NA	13	TRBV7-2	NA	TRBJ1-1
CASSRGADQPQHF	TGCGCCAGCAGCCGGGGGGCCGATCAGCCCCAGCATTTT	NA	13	TRBV5-1	NA	TRBJ1-5
CASKLTLNTEAFF	TGTGCCAGCAAGCTTACCTTGAACACTGAAGCTTTCTTT	NA	13	TRBV6-5	NA	TRBJ1-1
CASRRGSGNTIYF	TGTGCCAGTAGGCGAGGGTCTGGAAACACCATATATTTT	NA	13	TRBV19	NA	TRBJ1-3
CASSSRTSPTDTQYF	TGCGCCAGCAGCTCCAGGACTAGCCCCACAGATACGCAGTATTTT	TRBD2	15	TRBV5-1	once	TRBJ2-3
CASFKGFTEAFF	TGTGCCAGCTTTAAGGGGTTCACTGAAGCTTTCTTT	NA	12	TRBV6-5	NA	TRBJ1-1
CTSSQEDIRRRVSMPFSYEQYF	TGCACCAGCAGCCAAGAGGATATTAGAAGGAGGGTTTCGATGCCGTTTAGCTACGAGCAGTACTTC	NA	22	TRBV1	NA	TRBJ2-7
CASSQTGVGYGYTF	TGTGCCAGCAGCCAGACGGGGGTGGGCTATGGCTACACCTTC	NA	14	TRBV28	once	TRBJ1-2
CASSLEKGGLGTGELFF	TGTGCCAGCAGCCTAGAAAAGGGCGGGCTGGGCACCGGGGAGCTGTTTTTT	NA	17	TRBV4-2	NA	TRBJ2-2
CASSFSRPGRALNTEAFF	TGCGCCAGCAGCTTTTCCCGCCCAGGGAGGGCCTTGAACACTGAAGCTTTCTTT	NA	18	TRBV5-1	NA	TRBJ1-1